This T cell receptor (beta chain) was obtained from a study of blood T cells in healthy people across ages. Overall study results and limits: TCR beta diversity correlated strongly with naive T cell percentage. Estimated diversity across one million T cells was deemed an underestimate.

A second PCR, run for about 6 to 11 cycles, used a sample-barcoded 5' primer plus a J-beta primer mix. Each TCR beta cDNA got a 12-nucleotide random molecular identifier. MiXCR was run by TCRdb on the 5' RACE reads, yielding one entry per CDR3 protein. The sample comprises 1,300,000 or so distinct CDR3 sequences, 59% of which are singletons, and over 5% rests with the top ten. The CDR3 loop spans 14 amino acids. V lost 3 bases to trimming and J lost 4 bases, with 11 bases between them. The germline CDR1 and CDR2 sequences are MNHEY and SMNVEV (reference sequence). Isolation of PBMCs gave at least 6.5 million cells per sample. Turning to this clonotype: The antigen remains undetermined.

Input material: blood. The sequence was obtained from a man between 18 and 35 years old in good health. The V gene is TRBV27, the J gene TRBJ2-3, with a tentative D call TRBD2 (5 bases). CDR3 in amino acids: CASSFLDGADTQYF. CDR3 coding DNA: TGTGCCAGCAGTTTCCTAGACGGGGCAGATACGCAGTATTTT.